A selection of T cell receptor beta chains follows, all from one sample in a study of shared clonotypes between healthy human individuals. Only in-frame clones appear in the TCRdb table, and some are missing; sequencing was by immunoSEQ multiplex PCR. Of approximately 2,000,000 clones listed, 93% are singletons. Material: naive CD8+ T cells from PBMCs. Every receptor here comes from a man aged 18 to 35 in good health. Some clones in this sample may be carry-over from other donors' samples. CDR3s include the opening cysteine and the closing phenylalanine or tryptophan. Each record gives: V gene, J gene, D gene, CDR3 protein. The D gene is left open where the match is weak.

TRBV5-1	TRBJ2-2	NA	CASSLTQNTGELFF
TRBV28	TRBJ2-3	TRBD2	CASSLVLAGDTDTQYF
TRBV5-6	TRBJ2-2	NA	CASLFGRSGELFF
TRBV28	TRBJ2-1	NA	CATSGLGPNAYEQFF
TRBV29-1	TRBJ2-1	TRBD2	CSAREGNEQFF
TRBV11-1	TRBJ2-5	TRBD1	CASSFPGSGGAETQYF
TRBV28	TRBJ2-3	TRBD2	CASSLGGSSTDTQYF
TRBV15	TRBJ2-3	NA	CATSSVLVRDFTVTDTQYF
TRBV28	TRBJ1-2	NA	CASSLRLRGPLGYTF
TRBV9	TRBJ2-7	TRBD2	CASSVTSGSYEQYF
TRBV9	TRBJ1-1	NA	CASSGGPFGTEAFF
TRBV5-6	TRBJ1-1	TRBD1	CASSPGTGITEAFF
TRBV7-3	TRBJ2-2	NA	CASSPKGTPNTGELFF
TRBV30	TRBJ2-3	NA	CAWEQGPGWGDTQYF
TRBV19	TRBJ2-1	NA	CATDSSNEQFF
TRBV2	TRBJ2-7	TRBD1	CASSEGQGLDEQYF
TRBV7-7	TRBJ2-2	NA	CASSLSGSHTGELFF
TRBV11-2	TRBJ1-1	NA	CASSPRTDNTEAFF
TRBV12-5	TRBJ1-2	TRBD1	CASGLVVANRGGYTF
TRBV2	TRBJ1-1	NA	CASRGQLNTEAFF
TRBV7-8	TRBJ2-3	NA	CASSPYRDTQYF
TRBV6-6	TRBJ2-1	NA	CASSYTGIMPYNEQFF